Sequencing of this TCR beta chain was carried out in a study of blood T cell repertoires in COVID-19. About the research overall: PBMCs, B-cell-depleted T cells, or T cells provided the cDNA or gDNA that made up the material.

Methods used by the authors: Reference gene primer amplification gave estimated nucleated cell counts. The assay was immunoSEQ multiplex PCR, and TCRdb's table has in-frame clones only and misses some. That table supplies the V and J calls and clone size; D and trimming were determined from the DNA. The sample carries around 310,000 clones, 89% recorded once. CDR3 length equals 15 residues. V dropped 6 bases and J dropped 0 bases, with 12 bases sitting between them. Germline V CDR1 and CDR2: LNHDA, SQIVND (reference sequence). Membership in each cohort depended on participant-reported clinical history. Two negative PCRs, clearance, or symptom resolution characterized the recovered Cohort 3 donors.

This TCR derives from a woman aged 40 to 50 who had recovered from COVID-19. This chain connects TRBV19 to TRBJ1-5, with D possibly being TRBD1 (6 bases). The sequencing input was PBMCs or T cells enriched from blood (not recorded which). The CDR3 spells CASREGRGSNQPQHF. CDR3 DNA: TGTGCCAGTAGAGAGGGCAGGGGTAGCAATCAGCCCCAGCATTTT.